Listed here are 18 T cell receptor beta chains from one sample, sequenced in a study of T cells in Graves' hyperthyroidism and ophthalmopathy. The source material, RNA transcripts, was used to amplify TCR beta CDR3 regions. Researchers ran a first-round RT-PCR on the TCR CDR3 using the HTBI primer set. In TCRdb, the multiplex PCR reads were re-called with MiXCR into one record per CDR3 protein. Among a few hundred thousand distinct CDR3 sequences listed, around 14% were seen once. Sequenced sample: blood. The origin of the receptors is a woman between 18 and 29 years old with Graves' hyperthyroidism.

This clonotype turned up a few times. This chain connects TRBV28 to TRBJ2-5; tentatively, D is TRBD1 (6 bases). Germline V CDR1 and CDR2: MDHEN, SYDVKM. CDR3 length: 19 residues. The V and J ends lost 8 bases and 2 bases respectively, with 30 bases between them. The CDR3 region has the DNA TGTGCCAGCTCACCTACCAGGGGTCTGGGGTCCGGGATTCAAGAGACCCAGTACTTC. It codes for CASSPTRGLGSGIQETQYF.

This clonotype has a count of ten or more. The rearrangement links TRBV20-1 to TRBJ1-1, with a weak D call TRBD1 (5 bases). Germline V gives CDR1 DFQATT, CDR2 SNEGSKA (reference sequence). The CDR3 runs 14 residues. V was shortened by 2 bases and J by 1 base, with 11 bases between the two germline ends. CDR3 in DNA: TGCAGTGCTAGACAAGGGACGGAGAACACTGAAGCTTTCTTT. It specifies CSARQGTENTEAFF.

In this sample, this clonotype turned up a few times. V usage is TRBV7-8 and J usage is TRBJ2-7; perhaps TRBD2 as D (5 bases). CDR1 is SGHVS, CDR2 FQNEAQ, per germline. V was clipped by 3 bases and J by 0 bases, with 18 bases between them. This CDR3 contains 17 residues. The chain's CDR3 is CASSLGSWAGTSYEQYF. The CDR3 DNA reads TGTGCCAGCAGCTTGGGGAGTTGGGCAGGAACCTCCTACGAGCAGTACTTC.

This clonotype was recorded a few times. The rearrangement joins TRBV4-3 to TRBJ2-7, with D unclear. Germline V gene lookup returns CDR1 LGHNA and CDR2 YSLEER. The CDR3 extends over 15 amino acids. Trimming removed 4 bases at V and 4 bases at J, with 17 bases between. The CDR3, as DNA: TGCGCCAGCAGCCTGACCATCGGCGAATTATACGAGCAGTACTTC. Encoded protein: CASSLTIGELYEQYF.

In this sample, this clonotype turned up many times. The gene calls are TRBV7-2 and TRBJ1-6; D remains unclear. The ends were cut back, 4 bases at V and 15 bases at J, with 16 bases in the middle. CDR1 and CDR2 (germline): SGHTA, FQGNSA. The CDR3 has 13 amino acids. The CDR3 DNA sequence: TGTGCCAGCAGCTACTTGCCGGGAGACTTCCTCCACTTT. Amino acids: CASSYLPGDFLHF.

The chain combines TRBV5-6 with TRBJ2-1, with 11 positions matching TRBD2. Germline-derived CDR1 and CDR2 are SGHDT and YYEEEE. The CDR3 covers 13 residues. V dropped 0 bases and J dropped 14; count of bases not matched to a gene: 4. CDR3 sequence reads: CASSLVAGGPKFF. CDR3 bases: TGTGCCAGCAGCTTGGTAGCGGGGGGGCCCAAGTTCTTC.

The CDR3 loop reads CATSRGRATGELFF. Here the CDR3 DNA reads TGTGCCACCAGCAGAGGTCGTGCCACCGGGGAGCTGTTTTTT. V and J are TRBV15 and TRBJ2-2; no reliable D call. The CDR3 runs 14 residues. Germline V gives CDR1 LNHNV, CDR2 YYDKDF (reference sequence). The germline V and J ends were trimmed by 1 base and 4 bases, with 7 bases remaining between them.

The chain recombines TRBV3-1 with TRBJ1-2, with 7 nucleotides matching TRBD1. The V and J ends lost 2 bases and 0 bases, in that order; junction bases with no gene match: 6. The CDR3 is 16 amino acids. Germline values: CDR1 LGHDT, CDR2 YNNKEL (reference sequence). CDR3 nucleotide sequence: TGTGCCAGCAGCCAATCATGGACAGGAACTAACTATGGCTACACCTTC. Amino acid sequence: CASSQSWTGTNYGYTF.

This clonotype was counted many times. The V call is TRBV7-2, the J call TRBJ2-1, with 10 nucleotides matching TRBD2. The CDR3 is made up of 16 amino acids. Germline CDR1 is SGHTA and CDR2 is FQGNSA. With 3 bases clipped from V and 12 bases from J, the junction kept 14 bases outside the gene matches. The CDR3 region is CASSFHSGRVGYVQFF. The CDR3 region has the DNA TGTGCCAGCAGCTTTCACAGCGGGAGGGTGGGTTATGTGCAGTTCTTC.

In this sample, this clonotype turned up many times. This chain joins TRBV28 and TRBJ1-2; no clear D. The CDR3 covers 15 residues. The V end was cut by 3 bases, the J end by 2 bases, with 13 bases between. Per the germline V gene, CDR1 is MDHEN and CDR2 is SYDVKM. CDR3 amino acids: CASSFPATGNYGYTF. CDR3 nucleotides: TGTGCCAGCAGTTTCCCAGCGACGGGAAACTATGGCTACACCTTC.

This clonotype was picked up many times. V gene TRBV7-8 combines with J gene TRBJ2-7; no definite D call. The ends were cut back, 5 bases at V and 7 bases at J, with 18 bases in the middle. The germline gives CDR1 SGHVS, CDR2 FQNEAQ. The CDR3 covers 14 residues. DNA for the CDR3: TGTGCCAGCAGCCCGAACGTGGGCCCTGGGGAGCAGTACTTC. Translated, it gives CASSPNVGPGEQYF.

Of note for this clonotype: This clone may be a read error of a much larger clone one base away. This sequence joins TRBV6-1 and TRBJ2-2, with 8 positions matching TRBD1. The germline V gene encodes CDR1 MNHNS and CDR2 SASEGT. The CDR3 runs to 14 residues. The CDR3 reads CASSPDRAGGEQFF. The DNA for the CDR3 is TGTGCCAGCAGTCCGGACAGGGCAGGCGGGGAGCAGTTTTTT.

In the case of this clonotype: One junction end does not reproduce the germline sequence, and a read error may be involved. The CDR3 bases are TGCGCCAGCAGCTCCGGGACTAGCGTCCGGGGAGCTGTTTTT. This translates into CASSSGTSVRGAVF. The chain carries TRBV5-1 and TRBJ2-2, with 10 bases lining up with TRBD2. The CDR3 length is 14 residues. The germline V gene encodes CDR1 SGHRS and CDR2 YFSETQ.

The sample holds many counts of this clonotype. CDR3 loop: CSARGGGSSYNEQFF. DNA of the CDR3: TGCAGTGCTAGGGGCGGGGGAAGCTCCTACAATGAGCAGTTCTTC. V gene TRBV20-1 combines with J gene TRBJ2-1, with 7 bases lining up with TRBD2. Trimming removed 3 bases from V and 0 bases from J; junction bases left unmatched: 5. The germline gives CDR1 DFQATT, CDR2 SNEGSKA (reference sequence). This CDR3 is built from 15 residues.

V is TRBV4-1 and J is TRBJ2-2; D may be TRBD1 (6 bases). CDR1 and CDR2 from the germline V gene are MGHRA and YSYEKL. V lost 7 bases and J lost 7, with 19 bases in between. This CDR3 is built from 15 residues. The CDR3 nucleotides are TGCGCCAGCAAACACCCGGGACACCTAAACGGGGAGCTGTTTTTT. As protein: CASKHPGHLNGELFF.

This clonotype was counted many times. The V gene is TRBV29-1, the J gene TRBJ2-2; 13 bases match TRBD2. The J segment lost 5 bases and the V segment lost 7 bases, leaving 1 base of the junction unmatched. Germline V gives CDR1 SQVTM, CDR2 ANQGSEA. The CDR3 is 13 amino acids. The CDR3 sequence is CSAGLAGTGELFF. In DNA form, the CDR3 reads TGCAGCGCGGGACTAGCGGGGACCGGGGAGCTGTTTTTT.

This clonotype was counted many times. The chain has TRBV11-2 and TRBJ1-2; D call uncertain. This CDR3 has 14 amino acids. Germline V CDR1 and CDR2: SGHAT, FQNNGV. Trimming pared 2 bases from V and 6 bases from J, leaving 13 bases between. CDR3 coding DNA: TGTGCCAGCAGCTTAACGCAGATTCAGCATGGCTACACCTTC. Amino acid sequence: CASSLTQIQHGYTF.

In this sample, this clonotype turned up many times. V is TRBV3-1 and J is TRBJ2-4; the match to TRBD2 covers 7 bases. Trimming removed 0 bases from V and 3 bases from J; junction bases left unmatched: 2. The CDR3 spans 15 residues. Germline loops: CDR1 LGHDT, CDR2 YNNKEL (reference sequence). For the CDR3, the DNA is TGTGCCAGCAGCCAAGAAGGGACTATCAAAAACATTCAGTACTTC. Its protein is CASSQEGTIKNIQYF.